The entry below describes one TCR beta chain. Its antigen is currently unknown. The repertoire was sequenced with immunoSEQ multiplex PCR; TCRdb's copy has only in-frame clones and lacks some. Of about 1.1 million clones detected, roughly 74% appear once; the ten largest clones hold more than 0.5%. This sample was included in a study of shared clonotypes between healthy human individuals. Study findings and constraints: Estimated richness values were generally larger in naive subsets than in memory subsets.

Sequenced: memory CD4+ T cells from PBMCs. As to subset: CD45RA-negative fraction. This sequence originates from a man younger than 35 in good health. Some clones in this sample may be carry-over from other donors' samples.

This chain's CDR3 is CASSLAGTEAFF. CDR3 DNA: TGTGCCAGCAGCTTAGCGGGAACTGAAGCTTTCTTT. The rearrangement joins TRBV7-9 to TRBJ1-1; D uncertain. From germline, CDR1 is SEHNR and CDR2 FQNEAQ (reference sequence). The V gene lost 0 bases and the J gene lost 5 bases, with 4 bases spanning the gap. The CDR3 spans 12 residues.